The following is a T cell receptor (beta chain) sequence with its context. Amplified TCR beta CDR3 regions came from RNA transcripts. TCR CDR3 regions were first amplified by RT-PCR with HTBI primers. Each CDR3 protein is one row after TCRdb ran MiXCR on the multiplex PCR reads. The repertoire holds about 590,000 distinct CDR3 sequences, with 15% to 18% as singletons. These data originate in a study of T cells in Graves' hyperthyroidism and ophthalmopathy. In the study overall: Sampling of peripheral blood happened at initial diagnosis, prior to any treatment.

Germline V gives CDR1 SGHDN, CDR2 FVKESK. Trimming stripped 4 bases from V and 0 bases from J, with 22 bases between. The CDR3 has 19 amino acids. Stable Graves' hyperthyroidism meant no ophthalmopathy progression within 18 months. Uncontrolled infection, other autoimmune disease, pregnancy or lactation disqualified patients from enrolment. Material for sequencing was blood. The TCR originated in a woman aged 25-40 years with Graves' hyperthyroidism. The J gene is TRBJ1-5, the V gene TRBV14; D gene uncertain. The CDR3 region is CASSRYSKPTIYSNQPQHF. CDR3 sequence (DNA): TGTGCCAGCAGCCGATACAGCAAACCAACAATTTATAGCAATCAGCCCCAGCATTTT.